This T cell receptor (beta chain) was retrieved from a study of blood T cells in healthy people across ages (dated by TCRdb to the mid-2010s). Study-wide context: Template switching captured roughly one uniquely barcoded TCR beta cDNA molecule per two T cells in model experiments. Age-related changes in TCR beta repertoire diversity were measured in the study by deep sequencing normalized with unique cDNA molecular identifiers. The donors were split into four age groups: young (average about 16 years), middle-aged (roughly 39), aged (62) and long-lived (82). To avoid experimental bias, donors of different ages were distributed randomly across sequencing lanes. Using the same blood draw, the study looked at two additional independent replicas of 1 million unique cDNA reads for two donors, one aged 18 to 29 and the other aged 80 or older. Study-wide conclusions, independent of this receptor: Estimates of total diversity based on one million sequenced T cells were regarded as lower bounds and as underestimates. The CMV infection status of donors was not known, potentially confounding age-related changes in expanded clonotypes. There was a strong correlation between observed TCR beta diversity and the percentage of naive T cells measured by flow cytometry. Bulk unsorted PBMC profiling prevented conclusive comparison of naive and antigen-experienced compartments. As age increased, observed TCR beta diversity per million T cells dropped in a roughly linear way, and a significant reduction was already evident by age around 41. Compared with the aged group, the long-lived group had more naive CD4+ T cells, fewer expanded clones and increased TCR diversity, a pattern suggesting age selection.

About this clonotype itself: Its antigen is not yet known. Qualities for individual bases were not recorded, and no much larger clone is one base off.

The library was produced with 5' RACE. The run used an Illumina HiSeq 2500. The second PCR ran for roughly 7 to 11 cycles and used a J-beta primer mix along with a sample-barcoded 5' primer. Each TCR beta cDNA molecule received a unique molecular identifier from a template-switch 5' adaptor carrying 12 random nucleotides. Each sample yielded at least 2.5 million CDR3-containing paired-end reads. First-strand cDNA synthesis was performed from all RNA using the Mint cDNA synthesis kit, with priming by a TRBC-specific oligonucleotide. After uracil-DNA glycosylase treatment, a first 18-cycle PCR used universal primers M1SS and BC2_uni_R on all cDNA. Regarding the original processing steps: For normalization, 1 million high-quality reads, each with a distinct molecular identifier, were randomly selected from each sample. Reads sharing molecular identifiers were discarded rather than binned into consensus sequences. MiTCR, set to a Q25 quality threshold and the strictest error-elimination algorithm, was used for CDR3 identification, clonotype clustering and error correction. A nonparametric unseen species model with Euler transformation was used to estimate lower-bound total TCR beta diversity. The public sequencing data were trimmed at Q25 with fastp and processed into clonotypes with MiXCR by TCRdb, which kept only in-frame beta chains. Merged by CDR3 protein, the rows form single entries marked with the most common genes and DNA. The V and J calls reflect TCRdb's pipeline rather than the authors' work. The sample table contains 700,000 or so distinct CDR3 sequences; only one count was recorded for roughly two fifths of them. The ten top clones hold 25% to 35% of the sample.

Donors were 35 to 40 systemically healthy Caucasian individuals from Russia aged about 6 to 100 years. Approximately 9.7 milliliters of peripheral blood were drawn from each donor into EDTA-treated Vacutainer tubes. Ficoll-Paque density-gradient centrifugation was used to isolate PBMCs, with at least 6.5 million per sample. Total RNA, at least 6 micrograms per sample, was extracted from PBMCs with Trizol reagent. For every donor, flow cytometry on a PBMC aliquot measured the percentage of naive CD45RAhigh/CD27high T cells. V loses 2 bases of germline sequence and J loses 6 bases, and the interval between the two ends is 10 bases. Via the germline V gene (reference sequence), CDR1 is MNHEY and CDR2 SMNVEV. Taken from cysteine to phenylalanine, the CDR3 has 13 residues. CDR3 DNA only is kept here, 39 bases in frame from base 1.

Sequencing input: blood. This clonotype was sampled from a man older than 75 in good health. The chain links TRBV27 with TRBJ1-2; the D gene identity is not certain. The CDR3 in this case is CASSLGRYDGYTF. The DNA reads as follows: TGTGCCAGCAGTTTAGGACGGTATGATGGCTACACCTTC.